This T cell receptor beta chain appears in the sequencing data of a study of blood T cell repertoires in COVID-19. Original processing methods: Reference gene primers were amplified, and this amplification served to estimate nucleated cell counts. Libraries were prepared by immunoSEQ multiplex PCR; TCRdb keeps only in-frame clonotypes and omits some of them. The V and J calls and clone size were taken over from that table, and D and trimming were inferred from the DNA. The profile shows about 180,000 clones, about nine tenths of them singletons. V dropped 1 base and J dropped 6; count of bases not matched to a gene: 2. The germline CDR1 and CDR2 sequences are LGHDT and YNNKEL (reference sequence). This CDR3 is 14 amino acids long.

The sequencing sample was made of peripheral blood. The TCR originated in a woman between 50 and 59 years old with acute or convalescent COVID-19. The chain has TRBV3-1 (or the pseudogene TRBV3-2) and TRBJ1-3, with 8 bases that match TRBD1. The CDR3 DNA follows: TGTGCCAGCAGCCAAGGGACAGGGCCAAACACCATATATTTT. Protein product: CASSQGTGPNTIYF.